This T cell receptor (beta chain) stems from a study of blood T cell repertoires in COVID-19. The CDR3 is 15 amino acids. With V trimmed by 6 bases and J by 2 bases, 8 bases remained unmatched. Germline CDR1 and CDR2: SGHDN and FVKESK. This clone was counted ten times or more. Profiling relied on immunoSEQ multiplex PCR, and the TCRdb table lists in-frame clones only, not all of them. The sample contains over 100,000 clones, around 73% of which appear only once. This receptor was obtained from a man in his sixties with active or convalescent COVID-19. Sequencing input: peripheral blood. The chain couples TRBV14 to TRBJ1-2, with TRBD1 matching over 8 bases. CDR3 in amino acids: CASSVRQGWNYGYTF. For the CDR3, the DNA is TGTGCCAGCAGTGTTCGACAGGGGTGGAACTATGGCTACACCTTC. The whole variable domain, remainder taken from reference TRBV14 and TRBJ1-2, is EAGVTQFPSHSVIEKGQTVTLRCDPISGHDNLYWYRRVMGKEIKFLLHFVKESKQDESGMPNNRFLAERTGGTYSTLKVQPAELEDSGVYFCASSVRQGWNYGYTFGSGTRLTVV.